These 21 T cell receptor beta chains came from one sample sequenced in a study of T cell responses to AZD1222 COVID-19 vaccine (dated by TCRdb to about 2021). The library was built by means of the immunoSEQ multiplex PCR assay. TCRdb took this table from immuneACCESS and kept in-frame rearrangements with V and J called. Such tables lack part of the clones; where checked against another copy, unresolved V genes explain under half of the gap, and the rest is unexplained. This sample gives about 160,000 clones in total; about 93% of them show up just once. The biggest ten clones account for roughly 1.3% of the sample. The sample's time point label, decoded: baseline before first vaccination. The sample in question was peripheral blood, obtained on day 0 of AZD1222 vaccination. The receptor set was obtained from an adult in good health.

The V call is TRBV11-1, the J call TRBJ2-5; possible D gene TRBD1, 5 bases. The CDR3 is 15 residues long. From germline, CDR1 is SGHAT and CDR2 FQDESV (reference sequence). Trimming left V 1 base short and J 5 bases short, with 14 bases between. For the CDR3, the DNA is TGTGCCAGCAGCTTAGATCAAAGGGGAAAGGAGACCCAGTACTTC. Its protein is CASSLDQRGKETQYF.

Concerning this clone: Other DNA sequences in the sample encode the same CDR3. The chain employs TRBV9 and TRBJ1-3; no firm D call. Looked up from germline, CDR1 is SGDLS and CDR2 is YYNGEE. The V gene lost 0 bases and the J gene lost 8 bases, with 9 bases spanning the gap. CDR3 length: 13 residues. The CDR3: CASSVAGKDTIYF. CDR3 bases: TGTGCCAGCAGCGTAGCCGGGAAGGACACCATATATTTT.

The chain uses TRBV7-8 and TRBJ2-2; D possibly uses TRBD1 or TRBD2 (6 bases each). Germline V CDR1 and CDR2: SGHVS, FQNEAQ. Trimming removed 5 bases from V and 1 base from J, with 17 bases in between. CDR3 length: 17 amino acids. As DNA, the CDR3 is TGTGCCAGCAGCCCTGACAGGAGGCGGGAGAACACCGGGGAGCTGTTTTTT. Amino acids: CASSPDRRRENTGELFF. The variable domain in full, completed from reference TRBV7-8 and TRBJ2-2, reads GAGVSQSPRYKVAKRGQDVALRCDPISGHVSLFWYQQALGQGPEFLTYFQNEAQLDKSGLPSDRFFAERPEGSVSTLKIQRTQQEDSAVYLCASSPDRRRENTGELFFGEGSRLTVL.

V and J are TRBV30 and TRBJ2-7, with unresolved D. This CDR3 has 14 residues. Germline V gene sequence: CDR1 GTSNPN, CDR2 SVGIG (reference sequence). The V and J ends lost 2 bases and 2 bases respectively, with 13 bases between them. CDR3 residues: CAWSIGTGPYEQYV. In DNA form, the CDR3 reads TGTGCCTGGAGTATCGGAACCGGACCCTACGAGCAGTACGTC.

The CDR3 DNA sequence: TGTGCCAGCAGTGATAAGGGTAGGGACCAGCCCCAGCATTTT. Its protein product is CASSDKGRDQPQHF. This chain joins TRBV2 and TRBJ1-5, with D possibly matching TRBD1 (5 bases). Trimming removed 3 bases from V and 7 bases from J, with 13 bases in between. CDR1 and CDR2 from the germline V gene are SNHLY and FYNNEI. The CDR3 is 14 amino acids.

This rearrangement joins TRBV7-9 to TRBJ2-1; 8 bases line up with TRBD2. This CDR3 contains 16 residues. CDR1 SEHNR and CDR2 FQNEAQ come from the germline V gene (reference sequence). The J segment lost 2 bases and the V segment lost 6 bases, leaving 9 bases of the junction unmatched. DNA of the CDR3: TGTGCCAGCAGTCCAACTAGCGGCTTTACCTACAATGAGCAGTTCTTC. As protein: CASSPTSGFTYNEQFF.

This chain connects TRBV3-1 (or the pseudogene TRBV3-2) to TRBJ2-2, with 9 bases that match TRBD1. The V gene's germline CDR1 is LGHDT and CDR2 YNNKEL (reference sequence). V dropped 1 base and J dropped 7; count of bases not matched to a gene: 10. CDR3 size: 17 residues. DNA of the CDR3: TGTGCCAGCAGCCAAGTGCCCGGGACAGGGCTTGGCGGGGAGCTGTTTTTT. Protein: CASSQVPGTGLGGELFF.

This chain's CDR3 is CASGELAGGGGEQFF. CDR3 DNA: TGTGCCAGCGGAGAACTAGCGGGGGGTGGTGGTGAGCAGTTCTTC. The chain couples TRBV6-5 to TRBJ2-1, with 12 bases identical to TRBD2. The CDR3 is 15 residues long. The V segment lost 8 bases and the J segment 9 bases; nucleotides outside the gene matches: 11. Germline loops: CDR1 MNHEY, CDR2 SVGAGI.

J is TRBJ1-5 and V is TRBV28; possibly TRBD1 for D (6 bases). CDR3 length: 14 residues. V lost 3 bases to trimming and J lost 1 base, with 7 bases between them. Germline assignment: CDR1 MDHEN and CDR2 SYDVKM. CDR3 in DNA: TGTGCCAGCAGTTTGGACAGAAGCAATCAGCCCCAGCATTTT. Protein: CASSLDRSNQPQHF.

The genes are TRBV27 and TRBJ1-2, with 8 bases lining up with TRBD1. Germline V gene lookup returns CDR1 MNHEY and CDR2 SMNVEV (reference sequence). Trimming removed 0 bases from V and 2 bases from J; junction bases left unmatched: 2. The length of the CDR3 is 15 residues. For the CDR3, the DNA is TGTGCCAGCAGTTTATCAGGACAGGGAAACTATGGCTACACCTTC. Encoded protein: CASSLSGQGNYGYTF.

This chain connects TRBV2 to TRBJ1-5; D not resolved. CDR3 length: 13 residues. Trimming cost V 6 bases and J 0 bases, with 6 bases left between them. Germline V CDR1 and CDR2: SNHLY, FYNNEI. Written as DNA, the CDR3 is TGTGCCAGCAGGGAGTCTAGCAATCAGCCCCAGCATTTT. This codes for CASRESSNQPQHF.

The rearrangement links TRBV4-2 to TRBJ1-6, with D possibly matching TRBD1 (5 bases). This CDR3 contains 16 residues. V was trimmed by 4 bases and J by 0 bases, leaving 10 bases between them. Germline loops: CDR1 LGHNA, CDR2 YNFKEQ. Written as DNA, the CDR3 is TGTGCCAGCAGCCGCCGGGACGACTCCTATAATTCACCCCTCCACTTT. This translates into CASSRRDDSYNSPLHF.

The V and J genes are TRBV18 and TRBJ1-2; 10 bases align to TRBD1. V trimming: 4 bases; J trimming: 2 bases; junction bases outside the gene matches: 13. The CDR3 extends over 18 amino acids. Germline loops: CDR1 KGHSH, CDR2 LQKENI. CDR3 amino acids: CASSLPIGTGVWNYGYTF. For the CDR3, the DNA is TGTGCCAGCTCACTCCCCATCGGGACAGGGGTATGGAACTATGGCTACACCTTC.

The chain has TRBV12-5 and TRBJ2-2; D gene unclear. This CDR3 is built from 16 residues. From germline, CDR1 is LGHNT and CDR2 FRNRAP. Trimming pared 0 bases from V and 0 bases from J, leaving 8 bases between. CDR3 region: CASGLVVNANTGELFF. CDR3 bases: TGTGCTAGTGGTTTGGTGGTAAACGCGAACACCGGGGAGCTGTTTTTT.

The chain is built from TRBV29-1 and TRBJ1-2, with D uncertain. The V gene's germline CDR1 is SQVTM and CDR2 ANQGSEA. The length of the CDR3 is 11 residues. V was cut by 3 bases and J by 14 bases, with 16 bases left in between. Written as DNA, the CDR3 is TGCAGCGTTGATCCTATGCAGGCACGGACCTTC. Its translation: CSVDPMQARTF.

The CDR3 here is CASSFGPTNSPLHF. Here the CDR3 DNA reads TGTGCCAGCAGCTTTGGCCCAACGAATTCACCCCTCCACTTT. J is TRBJ1-6 and V is TRBV7-3; no clear D gene. This CDR3 contains 14 residues. The germline V gene encodes CDR1 SGHTA and CDR2 FQGTGA. The ends were cut back, 3 bases at V and 7 bases at J, with 10 bases in the middle.

This chain connects TRBV6-2 or TRBV6-3 to TRBJ1-2; D not resolved. Trimming cost V 6 bases and J 7 bases, with 12 bases left between them. The CDR3 sequence is 12 residues long. From germline, CDR1 is MNHEY and CDR2 SVGEGT. The CDR3 DNA sequence: TGTGCCAGCAGCGAGCGGTTTCGTGGCTACACCTTC. It is translated as CASSERFRGYTF.

This chain links TRBV19 with TRBJ1-5; 9 bases align to TRBD1. The germline V gene encodes CDR1 LNHDA and CDR2 SQIVND (reference sequence). The CDR3 runs 15 residues. With V trimmed by 7 bases and J by 2 bases, 6 bases remained unmatched. In DNA form, the CDR3 reads TGTGCCAGTATCGCGGACAGGGGCGGCAATCAGCCCCAGCATTTT. Translation: CASIADRGGNQPQHF. The whole variable domain, remainder taken from reference TRBV19 and TRBJ1-5, is DGGITQSPKYLFRKEGQNVTLSCEQNLNHDAMYWYRQDPGQGLRLIYYSQIVNDFQKGDIAEGYSVSREKKESFPLTVTSAQKNPTAFYLCASIADRGGNQPQHFGDGTRLSIL.

The V and J genes are TRBV3-1 (or the pseudogene TRBV3-2) and TRBJ1-5; D not resolved. Deletions cut 0 bases from V and 1 base from J, with 7 bases between. The CDR3 contains 15 residues. Germline V CDR1 and CDR2: LGHDT, YNNKEL (reference sequence). CDR3 residues: CASSQEPGSNQPQHF. The CDR3, as DNA: TGTGCCAGCAGCCAAGAGCCGGGCAGCAATCAGCCCCAGCATTTT.

This chain uses TRBV7-9 with TRBJ2-2, with TRBD2 matching over 10 bases. Germline lookup yields CDR1 SEHNR and CDR2 FQNEAQ (reference sequence). The CDR3 runs to 18 residues. J gave up 9 bases and V 1 base, and 14 bases lay outside the gene matches. The CDR3 nucleotides read TGTGCCAGCAGCTTAGTCGGTAGGACGGCTAGCGGGGGACGGGAGCTGTTTTTT. Its translation: CASSLVGRTASGGRELFF. Using reference TRBV7-9 and TRBJ2-2 for the parts outside the CDR3, the full variable domain is DTGVSQNPRHKITKRGQNVTFRCDPISEHNRLYWYRQTLGQGPEFLTYFQNEAQLEKSRLLSDRFSAERPKGSFSTLEIQRTEQGDSAMYLCASSLVGRTASGGRELFFGEGSRLTVL.

The chain recombines TRBV6-5 with TRBJ1-1; the D gene is possibly TRBD1 (5 bases). V dropped 6 bases and J dropped 1 base, with 9 bases sitting between them. CDR1 and CDR2 (germline): MNHEY, SVGAGI. The CDR3 runs 13 residues. In DNA form, the CDR3 reads TGTGCCAGCAGCGTAACAGGGAACACTGAAGCTTTCTTT. It yields the protein CASSVTGNTEAFF.